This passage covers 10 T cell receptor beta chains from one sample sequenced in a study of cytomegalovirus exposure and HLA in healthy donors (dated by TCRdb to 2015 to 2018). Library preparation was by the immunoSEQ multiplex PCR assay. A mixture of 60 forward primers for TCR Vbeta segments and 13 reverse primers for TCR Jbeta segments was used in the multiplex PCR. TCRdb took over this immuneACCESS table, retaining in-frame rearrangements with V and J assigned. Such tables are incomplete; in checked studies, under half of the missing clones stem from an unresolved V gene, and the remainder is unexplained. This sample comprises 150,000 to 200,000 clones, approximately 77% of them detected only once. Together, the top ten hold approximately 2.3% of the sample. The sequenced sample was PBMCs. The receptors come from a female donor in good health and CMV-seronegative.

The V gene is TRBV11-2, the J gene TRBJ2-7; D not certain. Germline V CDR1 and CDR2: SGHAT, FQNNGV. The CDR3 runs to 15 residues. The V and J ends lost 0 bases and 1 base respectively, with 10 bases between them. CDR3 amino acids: CASSLDLAGSYEQYF. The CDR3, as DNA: TGTGCCAGCAGCTTAGATCTTGCAGGATCCTACGAGCAGTACTTC.

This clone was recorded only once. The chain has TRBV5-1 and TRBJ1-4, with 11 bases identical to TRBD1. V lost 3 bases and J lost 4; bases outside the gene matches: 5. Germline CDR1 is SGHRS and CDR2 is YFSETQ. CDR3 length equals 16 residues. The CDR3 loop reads CASSWTGGPGNEKLFF. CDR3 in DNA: TGCGCCAGCAGCTGGACAGGGGGCCCCGGTAATGAAAAACTGTTTTTT.

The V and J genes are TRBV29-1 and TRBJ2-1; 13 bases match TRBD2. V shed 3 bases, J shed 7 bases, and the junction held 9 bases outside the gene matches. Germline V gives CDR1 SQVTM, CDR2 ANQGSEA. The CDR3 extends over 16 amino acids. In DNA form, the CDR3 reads TGCAGCGTTGATTTGAGTGGGACTAGCGGGGCTAATGAGCAGTTCTTC. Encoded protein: CSVDLSGTSGANEQFF.

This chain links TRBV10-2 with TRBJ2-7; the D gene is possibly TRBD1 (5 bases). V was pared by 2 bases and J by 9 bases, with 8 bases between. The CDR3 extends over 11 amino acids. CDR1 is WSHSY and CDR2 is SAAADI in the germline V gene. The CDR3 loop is CASSEGQGQYF. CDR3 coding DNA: TGCGCCAGCAGTGAGGGACAAGGGCAGTACTTC.

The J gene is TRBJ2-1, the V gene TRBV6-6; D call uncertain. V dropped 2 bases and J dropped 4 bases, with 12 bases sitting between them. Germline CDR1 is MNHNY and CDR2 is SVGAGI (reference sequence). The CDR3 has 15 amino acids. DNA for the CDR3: TGTGCCAGCAGTTACATAGCCCCGGATTACAATGAGCAGTTCTTC. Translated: CASSYIAPDYNEQFF.

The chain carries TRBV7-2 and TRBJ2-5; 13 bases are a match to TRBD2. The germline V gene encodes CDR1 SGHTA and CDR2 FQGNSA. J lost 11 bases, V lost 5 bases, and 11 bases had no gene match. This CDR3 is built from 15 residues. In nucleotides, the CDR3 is TGTGCCAGCAGCGTCGGACTAGCGGGAGTCCGGGAGCAGTACTTC. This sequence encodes CASSVGLAGVREQYF.

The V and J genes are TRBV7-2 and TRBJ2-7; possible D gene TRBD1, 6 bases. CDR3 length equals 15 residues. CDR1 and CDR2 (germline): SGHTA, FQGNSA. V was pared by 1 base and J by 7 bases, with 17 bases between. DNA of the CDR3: TGTGCCAGCAGCTTAGTTTGGACAGCCACGGGGGAGCAGTACTTC. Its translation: CASSLVWTATGEQYF.

The CDR3 here is CASSLPLGQGTGAFF. In nucleotides, the CDR3 is TGTGCCAGCAGCTTACCTTTGGGACAGGGGACGGGAGCTTTCTTT. The rearrangement links TRBV11-2 to TRBJ1-1; 10 bases are shared with TRBD1. CDR3 length: 15 residues. J was trimmed by 10 bases and V by 2 bases; bases with no gene match: 10. Germline V CDR1 and CDR2: SGHAT, FQNNGV. Full variable domain (rest looked up from reference TRBV11-2 and TRBJ1-1): EAGVAQSPRYKIIEKRQSVAFWCNPISGHATLYWYQQILGQGPKLLIQFQNNGVVDDSQLPKDRFSAERLKGVDSTLKIQPAKLEDSAVYLCASSLPLGQGTGAFFGQGTRLTVV.

CDR3 bases: TGCGCCAGCAGCCTAATCCCAGGACTAGCGGGAGATCAGGGGGAGCTGTTTTTT. This gives the protein CASSLIPGLAGDQGELFF. The rearrangement uses TRBV5-1 and TRBJ2-2, with TRBD2 matching 13 bases. Germline assignment: CDR1 SGHRS and CDR2 YFSETQ. This CDR3 is 18 amino acids long. After removal of 4 bases from V and 8 bases from J, the junction contained 14 bases not matched to a gene. The full variable domain, its missing parts supplied by reference TRBV5-1 and TRBJ2-2, is KAGVTQTPRYLIKTRGQQVTLSCSPISGHRSVSWYQQTPGQGLQFLFEYFSETQRNKGNFPGRFSGRQFSNSRSEMNVSTLELGDSALYLCASSLIPGLAGDQGELFFGEGSRLTVL.

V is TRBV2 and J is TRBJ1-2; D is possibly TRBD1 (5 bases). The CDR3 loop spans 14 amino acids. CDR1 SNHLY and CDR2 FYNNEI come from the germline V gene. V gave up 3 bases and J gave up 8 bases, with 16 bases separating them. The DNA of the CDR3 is TGTGCCAGCAGTGATGACCAGGGCCCATGGGGCTACACCTTC. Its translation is CASSDDQGPWGYTF. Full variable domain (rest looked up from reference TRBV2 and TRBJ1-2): EPEVTQTPSHQVTQMGQEVILRCVPISNHLYFYWYRQILGQKVEFLVSFYNNEISEKSEIFDDQFSVERPDGSNFTLKIRSTKLEDSAMYFCASSDDQGPWGYTFGSGTRLTVV.